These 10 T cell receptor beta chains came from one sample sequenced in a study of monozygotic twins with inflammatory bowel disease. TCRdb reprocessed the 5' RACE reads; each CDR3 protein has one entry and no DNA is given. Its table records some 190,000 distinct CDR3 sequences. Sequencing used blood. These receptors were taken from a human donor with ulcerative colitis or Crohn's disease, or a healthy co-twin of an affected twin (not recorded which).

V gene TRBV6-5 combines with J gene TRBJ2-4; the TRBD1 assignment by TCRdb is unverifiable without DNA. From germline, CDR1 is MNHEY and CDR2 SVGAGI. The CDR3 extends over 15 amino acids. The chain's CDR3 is CASSYGRGGKNIQYF.

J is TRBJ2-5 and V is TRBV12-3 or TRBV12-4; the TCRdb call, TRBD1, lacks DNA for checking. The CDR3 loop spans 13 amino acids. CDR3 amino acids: CASSLIGVETQYF.

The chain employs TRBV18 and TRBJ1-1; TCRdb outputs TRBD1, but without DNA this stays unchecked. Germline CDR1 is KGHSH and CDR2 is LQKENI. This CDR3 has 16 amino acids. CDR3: CASSAMQGQGDTEAFF.

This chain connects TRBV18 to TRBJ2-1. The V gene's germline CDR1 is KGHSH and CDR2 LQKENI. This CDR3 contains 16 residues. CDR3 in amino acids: CASSPLSLPFWNEQFF.

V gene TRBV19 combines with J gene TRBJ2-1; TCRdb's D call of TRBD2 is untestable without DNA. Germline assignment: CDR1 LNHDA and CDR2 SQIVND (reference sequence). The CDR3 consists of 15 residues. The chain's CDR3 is CASSVRDYAYNEQFF.

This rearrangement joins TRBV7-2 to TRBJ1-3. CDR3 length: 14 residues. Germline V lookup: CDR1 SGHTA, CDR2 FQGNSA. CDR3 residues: CASIEAGVGNTIYF.

CDR3 sequence reads: CASSLRRIGQSYNEQFF. The genes are TRBV11-2 and TRBJ2-1; the TCRdb D gene call, TRBD1, has no DNA to confirm it. The CDR3 is made up of 17 amino acids. CDR1 is SGHAT and CDR2 is FQNNGV in the germline V gene.

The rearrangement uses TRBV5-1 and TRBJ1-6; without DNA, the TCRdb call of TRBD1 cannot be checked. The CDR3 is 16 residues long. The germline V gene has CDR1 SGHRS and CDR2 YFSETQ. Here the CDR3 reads CASSLAGTGDRSPLHF.

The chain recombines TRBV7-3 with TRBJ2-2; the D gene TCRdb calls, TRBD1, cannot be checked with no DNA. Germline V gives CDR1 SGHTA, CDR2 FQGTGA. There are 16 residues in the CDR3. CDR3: CASSPHGASNTGELFF.

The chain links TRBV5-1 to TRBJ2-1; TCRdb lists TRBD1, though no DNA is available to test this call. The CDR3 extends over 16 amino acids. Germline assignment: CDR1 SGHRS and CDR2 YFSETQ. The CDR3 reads CASSLAGQGRRNEQFF.